This T cell receptor beta chain emerged from a study of blood T cells in healthy people across ages (dated by TCRdb to 2013 to 2016). With respect to the entire study: Template switching captured roughly one uniquely barcoded TCR beta cDNA molecule per two T cells in model experiments. The donors were divided into four age groups: young (average approximately 15 years), middle-aged (approximately 41), aged (approximately 62) and long-lived (roughly 88). The study analyzed two additional independent replicas of 1 million unique cDNA reads from the same blood draw for two donors, one aged 18 to 30 and one aged 80 or older. Using deep sequencing normalized with unique cDNA molecular identifiers, the study measured how TCR beta repertoire diversity changes with age.

The roughly 39 donors, aged about 6 to 95 years, were systemically healthy Caucasian individuals from Russia. Around 9.9 milliliters of peripheral blood were collected from each donor into EDTA-treated Vacutainer tubes. Ficoll-Paque density-gradient centrifugation was used to isolate PBMCs, with at least 7 million per sample. Total RNA was extracted from PBMCs with Trizol reagent, with at least 6 micrograms obtained per sample. For every donor, flow cytometry on a PBMC aliquot measured the percentage of naive CD45RAhigh/CD27high T cells. V and J lose 7 bases and 0 bases, and a span of 15 bases separates them. From a lookup of the germline V gene, CDR1 and CDR2 are KGHSH and LQKENI. CDR3 length: 16 amino acids, cysteine to phenylalanine. Only the CDR3 DNA stays, 48 bases, in frame from base 1. Worth noting for this clonotype: This receptor's antigen is unknown. Per-nucleotide qualities are absent, and no much larger clonotype sits a single base away.

The library was built by means of 5' RACE. Reads for this sample came from an Illumina HiSeq 2500. A second about 7 to 12 cycle PCR used a sample-barcoded 5' primer and a J-beta primer mix. Each TCR beta cDNA molecule received a unique molecular identifier from a template-switch 5' adaptor carrying 12 random nucleotides. At least 2.5 million CDR3-containing paired-end reads were obtained from each sample. All of the RNA was converted into first-strand cDNA using the Mint cDNA synthesis kit, with a TRBC-specific oligonucleotide serving as the primer. All cDNA was treated with uracil-DNA glycosylase and then went through a first 18-cycle PCR with the universal primers M1SS and BC2_uni_R. The authors' pipeline ran thus. For normalization, 1 million high-quality reads, each with a distinct molecular identifier, were randomly selected from each sample. Instead of being binned into consensus sequences, reads with shared molecular identifiers were discarded. MiTCR, set to a Q25 quality threshold and the strictest error-elimination algorithm, was used for CDR3 identification, clonotype clustering and error correction. A nonparametric unseen species model using Euler transformation provided a lower-bound estimate of total TCR beta diversity. The public reads were quality trimmed at Q25 with fastp and then assembled into clones with MiXCR by TCRdb, keeping productive beta chains. When rows share a CDR3 protein, they turn into one entry using the most common DNA and genes. The V and J calls, along with clone size, are taken from TCRdb and not from the paper's own processing. The sample yields roughly 500,000 distinct CDR3 sequences; approximately 25% were counted once. Around 10% of the sample belongs to the ten largest clones.

Here is what the overall study found, with its caveats: Because donor CMV infection status was unknown, age-related changes in expanded clonotypes were potentially confounded. Estimates of total diversity based on one million sequenced T cells were regarded as lower bounds and as underestimates. Conclusive comparison of naive and antigen-experienced compartments was prevented by the profiling of bulk unsorted PBMCs. The percentage of naive T cells measured by flow cytometry correlated strongly with observed TCR beta diversity. The long-lived group showed more naive CD4+ T cells, fewer expanded clones and increased TCR diversity than the aged group, suggesting age selection. Observed TCR beta diversity per million T cells fell roughly linearly with age, and a significant reduction was already apparent by age around 39.

The sample was also reused in another study, on T cells of mothers and their children. Taken from the second paper: Donors were nine systemically healthy Caucasian individuals: three mothers and their six children. cDNA synthesis consumed the entire amount of extracted RNA, loaded at approximately 1.5 ug RNA in each 15 ul reaction. Sample barcodes and 2-4 random nucleotides were added via the M1S primer in the second PCR. Over 8 million TCR beta CDR3 reads were obtained for each mother, and 2.7 million or so reads were obtained for each child. TCR recombination output is similarly shaped by thymic selection in related and unrelated pairs, with a minor effect exerted by inherited differences. Related mother-child pairs always showed normalized repertoire overlap that was slightly higher than in unrelated mother-child pairs, though the difference was never significant. With a sensitivity of approximately 96 clones per million clonotypes, no persistent microchimeric T cell clones were detected. The study used deep NGS to compare TCR beta repertoires of mothers and children, seeking features distinguishing related mother-child pairs from unrelated individuals. Mothers averaged approximately 40 +/- 4 years of age and children averaged around 11 +/- 4 years. Libraries were sequenced on Illumina HiSeq 2000 with 100+100 nt paired-end reads after adapter ligation with NEBNext reagents. Mother and child libraries were prepared a month apart and sequenced in separate runs to prevent cross-contamination. For each donor, somewhere between about 500,000 and 2,000,000 distinct TCR beta clonotypes were identified. Naive TCR beta clonotypes were estimated from low-frequency clonotypes matched to each donor's FACS-determined naive share, without sorting.

The chain employs TRBV18 and TRBJ2-2; the D segment might be TRBD1 or TRBD2, since each matches 5 bases. This TCR was recovered from a boy younger than 18 in good health. What was sequenced was blood. The DNA is TGTGCCAGCTTCATGCTGAGGGGCGCGAACACCGGGGAGCTGTTTTTT. It encodes CASFMLRGANTGELFF.